A selection of T cell receptor beta chains follows, all from one sample in a study of cytomegalovirus exposure and HLA in healthy donors. The protocol was immunoSEQ multiplex PCR, while the TCRdb copy is restricted to in-frame clones and leaves out a portion. Here the sample spans approximately 150,000 clones, roughly three quarters being singletons. Sequences were obtained from PBMCs. These TCRs come from a woman aged 55-70 years in good health and CMV-seronegative. The CDR3 runs from the conserved cysteine through the conserved F or W. The D gene is left open where the match is weak. Size tells how often a clone was seen (once, few, many) or the class of an expanded clone, and some rows leave it out.

. | 16 | TRBJ1-2 | TRBV28 | TRBD1 | TGTGCCAGCAGTTATGGACAGGGGGCCCAAAACTATGGCTACACCTTC | CASSYGQGAQNYGYTF
. | 14 | TRBJ1-1 | TRBV6-5 | TRBD1 | TGTGCCAGCAGTGACGGACAGGGCTCAACTGAAGCTTTCTTT | CASSDGQGSTEAFF
few | 18 | TRBJ2-7 | TRBV7-9 | TRBD1 | TGTTCCAGCAGGCCCAAAGGGCCGCCAGGGGGCTCATTCCACGAGCAGTACTTC | CSSRPKGPPGGSFHEQYF
. | 14 | TRBJ1-6 | TRBV28 | . | TGTGCCAGCAGTTTGGGGAGTTCTAATTCACCCCTCCACTTT | CASSLGSSNSPLHF
once | 13 | TRBJ2-7 | TRBV28 | . | TGTGCCAGCGGCCAGGGGTTGGGGTACGAGCAGTACTTC | CASGQGLGYEQYF
once | 13 | TRBJ1-5 | TRBV30 | . | TGTGCCTGGACCGCAAGGGGGAATCAGCCCCAGCATTTT | CAWTARGNQPQHF
. | 17 | TRBJ1-5 | TRBV2 | TRBD1 | TGTGCCAGCAGTAAAATAAAGACAGGGGCGGCAAATCAGCCCCAGCATTTT | CASSKIKTGAANQPQHF
once | 17 | TRBJ2-2 | TRBV10-1 | . | TGCGCCAGCAGTGCGGGGGGCCCATGGCGGCGCACCGGGGAGCTGTTTTTT | CASSAGGPWRRTGELFF
. | 12 | TRBJ2-2 | TRBV10-2 | . | TGCGCCAGCAGGTCAAATGCCGGGGAGCTGTTTTTT | CASRSNAGELFF
. | 15 | TRBJ2-7 | TRBV2 | TRBD2 | TGTGCCAGCGATCGGACTAGCGGGGGGGCGGGGGAGCAGTACTTC | CASDRTSGGAGEQYF
once | 18 | TRBJ2-3 | TRBV5-4 | TRBD2 | TGTGCCAGCAGCTTGCCGGGACTAGCGGATTTCGGCACAGATACGCAGTATTTT | CASSLPGLADFGTDTQYF
. | 12 | TRBJ2-1 | TRBV2 | . | TGTGCCAGCAACCCGGAGGGCGTTGAGCAGTTCTTC | CASNPEGVEQFF
. | 16 | TRBJ2-3 | TRBV15 | TRBD2 | TGTGCCACAGACCCCGGGACTACCCTGAGCACAGATACGCAGTATTTT | CATDPGTTLSTDTQYF
. | 14 | TRBJ2-1 | TRBV13 | . | TGTGCCAGCAGCTTATGGGGGCCCTACAATGAGCAGTTCTTC | CASSLWGPYNEQFF